One sample yielded the 14 T cell receptor beta chains listed below, sequenced in a study of cytomegalovirus exposure and HLA in healthy donors. Primers for the PCR totalled 60 Vbeta and 13 Jbeta. Here immunoSEQ multiplex PCR was the method, and the copy in TCRdb shows in-frame clones only, minus some. The table records approximately 160,000 clones, more than 70% of them present only once. What was sequenced was PBMCs. The receptor source for this set is a male donor in good health and CMV-seronegative.

This clone was observed a single time. The gene calls are TRBV5-1 and TRBJ1-1; D possibly corresponds to TRBD1 (5 bases). From germline, CDR1 is SGHRS and CDR2 YFSETQ. The germline V and J ends were trimmed by 1 base and 2 bases, with 9 bases remaining between them. This CDR3 has 14 amino acids. CDR3 in amino acids: CASSLWGGNTEAFF. In DNA, the CDR3 is TGCGCCAGCAGCTTGTGGGGCGGCAACACTGAAGCTTTCTTT.

The J gene is TRBJ2-7, the V gene TRBV7-2; 8 bases are a match to TRBD1. The V segment lost 5 bases and the J segment 4 bases; nucleotides outside the gene matches: 10. The CDR3 has 15 amino acids. Germline assignment: CDR1 SGHTA and CDR2 FQGNSA. CDR3 DNA: TGTGCCAGCAGCCCGGACAGGGACCGTGGATACGAGCAGTACTTC. Translating it yields CASSPDRDRGYEQYF. Using reference TRBV7-2 and TRBJ2-7 for the parts outside the CDR3, the full variable domain is GAGVSQSPSNKVTEKGKDVELRCDPISGHTALYWYRQSLGQGLEFLIYFQGNSAPDKSGLPSDRFSAERTGGSVSTLTIQRTQQEDSAVYLCASSPDRDRGYEQYFGPGTRLTVT.

This clone was observed a few times. This chain uses TRBV6-4 with TRBJ1-1, with 7 bases fitting TRBD1. The CDR3 consists of 13 residues. J gave up 0 bases and V 6 bases, and 1 base lay outside the gene matches. In germline, CDR1 is MRHNA, CDR2 SNTAGT. The CDR3 DNA follows: TGTGCCAGCAGAACAGGGGTGAACACTGAAGCTTTCTTT. Its translation: CASRTGVNTEAFF.

This clone was detected once. This chain joins TRBV7-2 and TRBJ2-5; no reliable D call. The J call may be incorrect, as the DNA end agrees better with TRBJ2-7. Germline values: CDR1 SGHTA, CDR2 FQGNSA. The CDR3 contains 13 residues. The CDR3, as DNA: TGTGCCAGCAGCTTAGGGGCTCGGTACGAGCAGTACTTC. Encoded protein: CASSLGARYEQYF.

The V call is TRBV7-6, the J call TRBJ1-1; D is unresolved. The CDR3 spans 15 residues. Germline CDR1 and CDR2: SGHVS and FNYEAQ. V lost 5 bases to trimming and J lost 0 bases, with 13 bases between them. The CDR3 nucleotides read TGTGCCAGCAGCCTTATAGAATTCTTGAACACTGAAGCTTTCTTT. Protein sequence: CASSLIEFLNTEAFF.

Comment on this clone: An end of the junction does not agree with germline; a read error may underlie this. The V and J genes are TRBV7-9 and TRBJ1-6, with 7 bases matching TRBD1. This CDR3 comprises 15 residues. Per the germline V gene, CDR1 is SEHNR and CDR2 is FQNEAQ (reference sequence). The CDR3 protein is CSSSLGGTENSPLHF. The CDR3 coding sequence is TGTTCCAGCAGCTTAGGTGGGACAGAGAATTCACCCCTCCACTTT. The complete variable domain, with remaining parts taken from reference TRBV7-9 and TRBJ1-6, reads DTGVSQNPRHKITKRGQNVTFRCDPISEHNRLYWYRQTLGQGPEFLTYFQNEAQLEKSRLLSDRFSAERPKGSFSTLEIQRTEQGDSAMYLCSSSLGGTENSPLHFGNGTRLTVT.

This chain joins TRBV7-6 and TRBJ1-5, with a weak D call TRBD1 (5 bases). V shed 1 base and J shed 9 bases, with 22 bases lying between them. The CDR3 runs 17 residues. Germline V gives CDR1 SGHVS, CDR2 FNYEAQ. DNA for the CDR3: TGTGCCAGCAGCTTAGATGTGGCAGGGCAGCAATCAGGGCCCCAGCATTTT. It encodes CASSLDVAGQQSGPQHF.

This clone was detected only a few times. V is TRBV28 and J is TRBJ1-1; D remains ambiguous. Germline CDR1 MDHEN, CDR2 SYDVKM. The CDR3 has 12 residues. The V end lost 6 bases, the J end lost 4 bases, and 9 bases lay between the germline ends. The CDR3 bases are TGTGCCAGCAGCCAGCGGAGCACTGAAGCTTTCTTT. Translated, it gives CASSQRSTEAFF.

The chain has TRBV19 and TRBJ2-1; the match to TRBD2 covers 7 bases. CDR1 and CDR2 (germline): LNHDA, SQIVND (reference sequence). Germline trimming cut 1 base from V and 4 bases from J; bases unmatched to any gene: 7. This CDR3 is built from 16 residues. In nucleotides, the CDR3 is TGTGCCAGTAGTATAGCTGGCTGGGGGGGGTACAATGAGCAGTTCTTC. Translation gives CASSIAGWGGYNEQFF.

This chain joins TRBV11-3 and TRBJ1-2; D perhaps matches TRBD1 (6 bases). V shed 5 bases and J shed 5 bases, with 18 bases lying between them. Germline V gene lookup returns CDR1 SGHNT and CDR2 YENEEA. The CDR3 is 15 amino acids. The CDR3 nucleotides read TGTGCCAGCAGCCAAAACAGGGAAAACCCTTATGGCTACACCTTC. Encoded protein: CASSQNRENPYGYTF.

V gene TRBV11-2 combines with J gene TRBJ2-5, with D possibly being TRBD2 (6 bases). The V end was cut by 4 bases, the J end by 2 bases, with 20 bases between. The CDR3 loop spans 17 amino acids. Germline loops: CDR1 SGHAT, CDR2 FQNNGV. The CDR3 nucleotides read TGTGCCAGCAGCTCCAAAAGAGGGACTCACCGGCAAGAGACCCAGTACTTC. This codes for CASSSKRGTHRQETQYF. Complete variable domain (other parts from reference TRBV11-2 and TRBJ2-5): EAGVAQSPRYKIIEKRQSVAFWCNPISGHATLYWYQQILGQGPKLLIQFQNNGVVDDSQLPKDRFSAERLKGVDSTLKIQPAKLEDSAVYLCASSSKRGTHRQETQYFGPGTRLLVL.

This CDR3 is CASSGLGTGPPYEQYF. The CDR3 DNA is TGTGCCAGCAGTGGGCTCGGCACAGGGCCCCCCTACGAGCAGTACTTC. The chain links TRBV27 to TRBJ2-7; possibly TRBD1 for D (6 bases). V was cut by 5 bases and J by 2 bases, with 19 bases left in between. The CDR3 is 16 residues long. Germline V gene lookup returns CDR1 MNHEY and CDR2 SMNVEV (reference sequence).

The V gene is TRBV10-3, the J gene TRBJ2-5; 8 bases align to TRBD1. The CDR3 consists of 13 residues. Germline loops: CDR1 ENHRY, CDR2 SYGVKD. The V and J ends lost 6 bases and 5 bases, in that order; junction bases with no gene match: 5. The CDR3 region has the DNA TGTGCCATCAGGACAGGGGATACGGAGACCCAGTACTTC. Translation gives CAIRTGDTETQYF.

V is TRBV2 and J is TRBJ1-4, with D perhaps TRBD1 (6 bases). The V end was cut by 6 bases, the J end by 4 bases, with 15 bases between. The CDR3 contains 15 residues. Germline V gene lookup returns CDR1 SNHLY and CDR2 FYNNEI. The CDR3 DNA is TGTGCCAGCAGAACACCGGACAGCGTTAATGAAAAACTGTTTTTT. This translates into CASRTPDSVNEKLFF.